Listed below are T cell receptor beta chains from one sample, sequenced in a study of regulatory T cells in long-lasting Graves disease. TCRdb ran MiXCR on the multiplex PCR reads and lists one entry per CDR3 protein. The repertoire holds 300,000 or so distinct CDR3 sequences, with roughly a fifth as singletons. The sample in question was peripheral blood mononuclear cells (PBMCs), obtained when the disease was refractory, from a patient treated with antithyroid drugs. Source of these receptors: a female donor with Graves disease. Both conserved end residues are part of each CDR3.

v_call	j_call	cdr3_aa
TRBV30	TRBJ1-2	CAGGWSVYGYTF
TRBV6-2/TRBV6-3	TRBJ2-5	CASSYGGLGTQYF
TRBV6-5	TRBJ2-1	CASSYSGGGSYNEQFF
TRBV30	TRBJ2-5	CAWSMGLAGSLETQYF
TRBV4-2	TRBJ2-5	CASSQGGADQETQYF
TRBV7-9	TRBJ2-5	CASSFSGPEKETQYF
TRBV9	TRBJ1-1	CASSAGLQMNTEAFF
TRBV6-1	TRBJ1-5	CASTLGHLSNQPQHF
TRBV7-8	TRBJ2-7	CASSQRTVLSYEQHF
TRBV4-3	TRBJ1-6	CASSQDLGTTVNSPLHF
TRBV11-2	TRBJ2-3	CASSLEGGTDTQYF
TRBV30	TRBJ2-7	CACLTGVGYEQYF
TRBV19	TRBJ1-2	CASSIFSGGRVGYGYTF
TRBV10-3	TRBJ1-1	CAIRYRGSSEAFF
TRBV30	TRBJ2-2	CAWSGFGGGELFF
TRBV5-4	TRBJ2-5	CASSLAGGWGETQYF
TRBV7-2	TRBJ1-5	CASSPTHGLNSNQPQHF
TRBV7-2	TRBJ1-5	CASSQFGTGNNQPQHF
TRBV7-2	TRBJ1-1	CASSLGTGVITEAFF
TRBV7-2	TRBJ1-2	CASSFIPGGTNYGYTF
TRBV20-1	TRBJ1-5	CSARDRVLGSNQPQHF
TRBV20-1	TRBJ2-6	CSAPPSWRQGISGANVLTF
TRBV30	TRBJ2-2	CAWSFRPGELFF
TRBV12-5	TRBJ1-4	CASGLVQGGVNEKLFF
TRBV18	TRBJ1-6	CASSPGSSYNSPLHF
TRBV12-3/TRBV12-4	TRBJ1-5	CASTSGQANQPQHF
TRBV7-9	TRBJ2-5	CASSSRTGGEETQYF
TRBV3-1	TRBJ2-7	CASSQRALAGDGSEQYF
TRBV25-1	TRBJ2-5	CASSDPGVETQYF
TRBV13	TRBJ1-6	CASSLRVYSPLHF
TRBV5-1	TRBJ2-7	CASGPGAGGLYEQYF
TRBV27	TRBJ1-5	CASSPRGGQPQHF
TRBV5-1	TRBJ2-7	CASSLELAGGSSEQYF
TRBV12-3/TRBV12-4	TRBJ2-7	CASSAPGLVQYF
TRBV30	TRBJ1-5	CAWSTGTGGNQPQHF
TRBV10-3	TRBJ1-1	CATRIGGNTEAFF
TRBV4-1	TRBJ1-2	CASSQATPRTAYGYTF
TRBV12-3/TRBV12-4	TRBJ1-5	CASRKENQPQHF
TRBV7-2	TRBJ2-1	CASSLELAVNNEQFF
TRBV30	TRBJ2-3	CAWSVGGGADTQYF
TRBV27	TRBJ2-7	CASSLSGVGPYEQYF
TRBV5-1	TRBJ1-1	CASSEGRQGLNTEAFF
TRBV28	TRBJ1-1	CASMSNTEAFF
TRBV7-9	TRBJ2-5	CASTPWTDQETQYF
TRBV12-3/TRBV12-4	TRBJ1-5	CASSLSQADQPQHF
TRBV11-2	TRBJ1-3	CASSSEPSGNTIYF
TRBV20-1	TRBJ2-7	CSASTSGGRYEQYF
TRBV11-2	TRBJ2-7	CASSLETYEQYF
TRBV20-1	TRBJ2-7	CSAKGTSGSVYEQYF
TRBV20-1	TRBJ1-2	CSAPTGLMGYTF
TRBV20-1	TRBJ2-7	CSAREGGLAGTYEQYF
TRBV7-9	TRBJ1-5	CASSSTGGPSNQPQHF
TRBV19	TRBJ1-5	CASSIRQGNSNQPQHF
TRBV24-1	TRBJ2-1	CATSDTSGRANNEQFF